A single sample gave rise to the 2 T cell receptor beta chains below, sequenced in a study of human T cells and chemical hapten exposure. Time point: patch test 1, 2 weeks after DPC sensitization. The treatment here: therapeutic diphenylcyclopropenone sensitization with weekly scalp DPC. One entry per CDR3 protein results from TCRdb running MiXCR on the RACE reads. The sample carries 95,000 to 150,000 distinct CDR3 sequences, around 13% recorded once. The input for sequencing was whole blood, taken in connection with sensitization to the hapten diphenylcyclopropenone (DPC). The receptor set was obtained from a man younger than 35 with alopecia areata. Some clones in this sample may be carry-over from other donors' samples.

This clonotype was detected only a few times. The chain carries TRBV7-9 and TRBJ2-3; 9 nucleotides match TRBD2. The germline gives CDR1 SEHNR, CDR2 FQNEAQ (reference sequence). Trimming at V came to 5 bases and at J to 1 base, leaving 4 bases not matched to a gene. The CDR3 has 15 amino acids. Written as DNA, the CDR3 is TGTGCCAGCAGCCGGATAGCGGGGGGCACAGATACGCAGTATTTT. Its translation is CASSRIAGGTDTQYF.

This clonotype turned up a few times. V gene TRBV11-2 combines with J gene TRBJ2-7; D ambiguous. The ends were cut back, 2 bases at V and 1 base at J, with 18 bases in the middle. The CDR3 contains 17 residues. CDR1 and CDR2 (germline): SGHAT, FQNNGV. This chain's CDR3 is CASSLSIEPSTSYEQYF. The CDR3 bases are TGTGCCAGCAGCTTATCGATCGAGCCCTCGACGTCCTACGAGCAGTACTTC.